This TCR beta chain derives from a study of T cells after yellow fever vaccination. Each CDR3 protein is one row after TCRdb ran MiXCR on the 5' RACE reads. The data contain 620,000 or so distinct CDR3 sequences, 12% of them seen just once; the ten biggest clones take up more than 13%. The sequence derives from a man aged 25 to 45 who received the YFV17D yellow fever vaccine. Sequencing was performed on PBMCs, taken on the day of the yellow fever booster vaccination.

The CDR3 spells CSARSQTGTASTDTQYF. As DNA, the CDR3 is TGCAGTGCTAGATCTCAAACCGGGACAGCCTCCACAGATACGCAGTATTTT. V usage is TRBV20-1 and J usage is TRBJ2-3; 7 bases align to TRBD1. Looked up from germline, CDR1 is DFQATT and CDR2 is SNEGSKA (reference sequence). V dropped 2 bases and J dropped 2; count of bases not matched to a gene: 13. The CDR3 has 17 residues.